A selection of T cell receptor beta chains follows, all from one sample in a study of T cell repertoires in cytomegalovirus infection. TCRdb passed the reads through MiXCR, listing each CDR3 protein once. The sample carries approximately 500,000 distinct CDR3 sequences, more than 15% recorded once. Sequencing used CD8+ T cells from PBMCs. Source of these receptors: a human donor in good health (CMV status not recorded). Some clones in this sample may be carry-over from other donors' samples. The conserved cysteine and the conserved F or W are not part of the CDR3 here.

V	J	CDR3
TRBV19	TRBJ2-6	ASSILPIHTGNVLT
TRBV23-1	TRBJ2-3	ASNKSGGGSNTDTQY
TRBV20-1	TRBJ1-3	SAREIRVGGNTIY
TRBV5-4	TRBJ2-3	ASSWGVGDTQY
TRBV7-6	TRBJ2-7	ASSFSKGKGAPYEQE
TRBV20-1	TRBJ1-5	SAPTPDREINQPQH
TRBV5-1	TRBJ1-2	ASSFSTGGHGYT
TRBV7-9	TRBJ2-3	ASNLNPWVGTDTQY
TRBV12-3/TRBV12-4	TRBJ1-2	ASSLDRGYYGYT
TRBV4-2	TRBJ2-7	ASSQDKNPSYEQY
TRBV3-1	TRBJ2-7	ASSSRTGVPYEQY
TRBV5-1	TRBJ2-4	ASSSLAGGRNIQY